This is a list of T cell receptor beta chains from one sample in a study of cytotoxic CD8 clonotypes in ibrutinib-treated CLL. Method: immunoSEQ multiplex PCR; TCRdb's copy keeps in-frame clones and lacks some. The sample lists around 160,000 clones; about 88% were seen once. Sequences were derived from PBMCs, sampled at disease progression, from a patient treated with ibrutinib. The receptors originated from a human donor with chronic lymphocytic leukemia. Both conserved end residues are part of each CDR3. The D gene is left open where the match is weak. Clone size, where shown, is once, few, many, or a class for clones that have expanded.

J | D | V | length | size | DNA | CDR3
TRBJ2-7 | TRBD1 | TRBV30 | 15 | once | TGTGCCTGGAGTGTACGGGGGACAGGGTTTTACGAGCAGTACTTC | CAWSVRGTGFYEQYF
TRBJ1-5 | NA | TRBV27 | 16 | NA | TGTGCCAGCAGCCTTAGGATACAGGATAGCAATCAGCCCCAGCATTTT | CASSLRIQDSNQPQHF
TRBJ1-3 | NA | TRBV27 | 18 | NA | TGTGCCAGCAGTCAATCATGGGGGGGGGTCCCCTCTGGAAACACCATATATTTT | CASSQSWGGVPSGNTIYF
TRBJ1-5 | NA | TRBV19 | 17 | NA | TGTGCCAGTAGTATCCCTGCGCAGTCGTATAGCAATCAGCCCCAGCATTTT | CASSIPAQSYSNQPQHF
TRBJ2-1 | TRBD2 | TRBV10-3 | 16 | NA | TGTGCCATCAGTGAGAGGACTAGCGTGTCCTACAATGAGCAGTTCTTC | CAISERTSVSYNEQFF
TRBJ2-7 | NA | TRBV19 | 15 | NA | TGTGCCAGTAGCGGACGGGTGACCCGGTCCTACGAGCAGTACTTC | CASSGRVTRSYEQYF
TRBJ1-2 | NA | TRBV5-4 | 15 | NA | TGTGCCAGCAGCTTGGTGGGGCGGACTGAGTATGGCTACACCTTC | CASSLVGRTEYGYTF
TRBJ2-7 | TRBD1 | TRBV28 | 17 | NA | TGTGCCAGCAGTTCCACAGGGGAAGAAGGTCCGTACCCCGTAGTGTACTTC | CASSSTGEEGPYPVVYF
TRBJ1-2 | NA | TRBV14 | 13 | NA | TGTGCCAGCAGCCAAGTTAGGGAATCGGGCTACACCTTC | CASSQVRESGYTF
TRBJ1-1 | NA | TRBV25-1 | 10 | few | TGTGCCAGCGGCAACCTCGGGGCTTTCTTT | CASGNLGAFF
TRBJ2-7 | TRBD2 | TRBV6-5 | 14 | NA | TGTGCCAGCAGTCTAACGGGAGGGCCGTACGAGCAGTACTTC | CASSLTGGPYEQYF
TRBJ1-5 | NA | TRBV5-1 | 15 | NA | TGCGCCAGCAGCTTACAGGACTTTGGGGGCCTGCCCCAGCATTTT | CASSLQDFGGLPQHF
TRBJ2-5 | TRBD1 | TRBV4-1 | 17 | NA | TGCGCCAGCAGCCAAGATAGTCGGCAGGGGGCTTGGAAGACCCAGTACTTC | CASSQDSRQGAWKTQYF
TRBJ1-5 | TRBD1 | TRBV6-1 | 13 | NA | TGTGCCAGCGGAGGGGGCGCGAATCAGCCCCAGCATTTT | CASGGGANQPQHF
TRBJ2-6 | NA | TRBV7-8 | 19 | few | TGTGCCAGCAGCTTAGGTCGGGCGGGGAATCTGCTCGGGGCCAACGTCCTGACTTTC | CASSLGRAGNLLGANVLTF
TRBJ2-7 | NA | TRBV2 | 12 | NA | TGTGCCAGCAGTCCGGATACCTACGAGCAGTACTTC | CASSPDTYEQYF
TRBJ2-7 | TRBD1 | TRBV27 | 14 | once | TGTGCCAGCAGCCCCGGGACAGGGGTATACGAGCAGTACTTC | CASSPGTGVYEQYF
TRBJ2-1 | NA | TRBV7-9 | 14 | NA | TGTGCCAGCAGCTCACCTGACAGGTACAATGAGCAGTTCTTC | CASSSPDRYNEQFF
TRBJ2-5 | NA | TRBV7-3 | 16 | NA | TGTGCCAGCAGCTTAAGGGCGCAGGGGGGCGAAGAGACCCAGTACTTC | CASSLRAQGGEETQYF
TRBJ2-3 | TRBD1 | TRBV15 | 19 | few | TGTGCCACCAGCAGTAGATCTAGGCCGCCAGGGGGCATATCAGATACGCAGTATTTT | CATSSRSRPPGGISDTQYF
TRBJ1-1 | NA | TRBV27 | 11 | NA | TGTGCCAGCACGTCCAACACTGAAGCTTTCTTT | CASTSNTEAFF
TRBJ1-3 | NA | TRBV6-1 | 16 | NA | TGTGCCAGCAGTGAATTTTCAGAACGCTCTGGAAACACCATATATTTT | CASSEFSERSGNTIYF
TRBJ2-7 | TRBD1 | TRBV29-1 | 13 | NA | TGCAGCGTTGAGGGGACAGGGGGAGGGGAGCAGTACTTC | CSVEGTGGGEQYF
TRBJ2-2 | TRBD2 | TRBV28 | 16 | NA | TGTGCCAGCAGTTTAGGGCCGGGAGGAAACACCGGGGAGCTGTTTTTT | CASSLGPGGNTGELFF
TRBJ2-3 | NA | TRBV4-1 | 18 | NA | TGCGCCAGCAGCCTCCTTGGGCGTGGAGGGACCAGCACAGATACGCAGTATTTT | CASSLLGRGGTSTDTQYF
TRBJ1-1 | NA | TRBV5-1 | 14 | NA | TGCGCCAGCAGCTTGACTGGGGGGACATCTGGAGCTTTCTTT | CASSLTGGTSGAFF
TRBJ1-1 | NA | TRBV19 | 10 | NA | TGTGCCAGTACCCAAGGGGGAACTTTCTTT | CASTQGGTFF
TRBJ2-7 | TRBD1 | TRBV4-2 | 15 | NA | TGTGCCAGCAGCCAAGTCGCAGGGGGATACTACGAGCAGTACTTC | CASSQVAGGYYEQYF
TRBJ2-7 | NA | TRBV2 | 18 | NA | TGTGCCAGCCCAGTCCCCGAAACTAGCTCCCCGCCCGGCGCGGAGCAGTACTTC | CASPVPETSSPPGAEQYF
TRBJ1-4 | NA | TRBV7-3 | 16 | NA | TGTGCCAGCAGCTTCCAAACGGGAAAAAGGGATGAAAAACTGTTTTTT | CASSFQTGKRDEKLFF
TRBJ2-6 | NA | TRBV6-1 | 15 | NA | TGTGCCAGCAGTGAAACGAGCTCTGGGGCCAACGTCCTGACTTTC | CASSETSSGANVLTF
TRBJ2-1 | NA | TRBV6-5 | 15 | NA | TGTGCCAGCAGTTACTCCGGGAACTCCTACAATGAGCAGTTCTTC | CASSYSGNSYNEQFF
TRBJ1-2 | NA | TRBV19 | 15 | NA | TGTGCCAGTAGAGATGGCCCGGCAGGGCCCTATGGCTACACCTTC | CASRDGPAGPYGYTF
TRBJ2-2 | NA | TRBV4-1 | 16 | NA | TGCGCCAGCAGCCTGCAGACACCAACGAACACCGGGGAGCTGTTTTTT | CASSLQTPTNTGELFF
TRBJ2-3 | TRBD2 | TRBV30 | 14 | once | TGTGCCTGGAGTGGGACTAGGCCCACAGATACGCAGTATTTT | CAWSGTRPTDTQYF
TRBJ2-3 | TRBD2 | TRBV5-4 | 16 | NA | TGTGCCAGCAGTCCAGGAAGCGGGAGTAGCGCAGATACGCAGTATTTT | CASSPGSGSSADTQYF
TRBJ2-5 | NA | TRBV30 | 18 | NA | TGTGCCTGGCCAACCGTCTCGATGAATAAGGCGGGAAAAGAGACCCAGTACTTC | CAWPTVSMNKAGKETQYF
TRBJ1-1 | NA | TRBV6-5 | 14 | few | TGTGCCAGCAGCATAGGGGGTCTGAACACTGAAGCTTTCTTT | CASSIGGLNTEAFF
TRBJ2-3 | TRBD2 | TRBV5-8 | 18 | NA | TGTGCCAGCAGCTGGGTGCTAGCGGGAGGAGGAAGCACAGATACGCAGTATTTT | CASSWVLAGGGSTDTQYF
TRBJ2-1 | TRBD2 | TRBV5-5 | 16 | NA | TGTGCCAGCAGCTTGGAGGCGCAGGGAGGGTACAATGAGCAGTTCTTC | CASSLEAQGGYNEQFF
TRBJ2-7 | TRBD1 | TRBV30 | 12 | NA | TGTGCCTGGAGTATACAGGGGAACGAGCAGTACTTC | CAWSIQGNEQYF
TRBJ2-4 | NA | TRBV10-1 | 16 | once | TGCGCCAGCAGCGGATCGGACAGCATAGCCAAAAACATTCAGTACTTC | CASSGSDSIAKNIQYF
TRBJ1-4 | NA | TRBV6-1 | 15 | NA | TGTGCCAGCAAACTACCCCGGGGGAATAATGAAAAACTGTTTTTT | CASKLPRGNNEKLFF
TRBJ2-2 | NA | TRBV7-9 | 17 | NA | TGTGCCAGCAGCTTAGCGCGCCAGGGAAGTCGGACCGGGGAGCTGTTTTTT | CASSLARQGSRTGELFF
TRBJ2-2 | NA | TRBV9 | 13 | NA | TGTGCCAGCAGCGCGGGTCCAACCGGGGAGCTGTTTTTT | CASSAGPTGELFF
TRBJ1-1 | NA | TRBV19 | 15 | NA | TGTGCCAGTAGTCCCCCAGGATCCATGAACACTGAAGCTTTCTTT | CASSPPGSMNTEAFF
TRBJ2-1 | TRBD2 | TRBV2 | 15 | NA | TGTGCCAGCAGGGACCCCCGGGGGGGGTATCATGAGCAGTTCTTC | CASRDPRGGYHEQFF
TRBJ1-2 | NA | TRBV5-1 | 14 | NA | TGCGCCAGCAGCTTGGAATTCGCTAACTATGGCTACACCTTC | CASSLEFANYGYTF
TRBJ2-1 | NA | TRBV29-1 | 13 | NA | TGCAGCGTTGAAGGCAGAACCTACAATGAGCAGTTCTTC | CSVEGRTYNEQFF
TRBJ2-1 | NA | TRBV19 | 17 | NA | TGTGCCAGTAGCCCGAAGGGGTTGGGGTGGGCCTCCAATGAGCAGTTCTTC | CASSPKGLGWASNEQFF
TRBJ2-3 | NA | TRBV4-1 | 17 | NA | TGCGCCAGCAGCCAAGAAGGAAGCGGTCCCCGGTTAGATACGCAGTATTTT | CASSQEGSGPRLDTQYF
TRBJ2-1 | TRBD2 | TRBV30 | 14 | NA | TGTGCCTGGAGTGTCGGTAGCGGGTACAATGAGCAGTTCTTC | CAWSVGSGYNEQFF